These T cell receptor beta chains were read from a single sample in a study of Tregs in tolerant kidney transplant recipients. Data came from immunoSEQ multiplex PCR; TCRdb stores just in-frame clones and leaves some out. The table shows 15,000 to 17,000 clones, with more than 80% occurring only once. Sequenced: CD8+ T cells from blood. The receptors shown here come from a human donor in good health. Each CDR3 is given without its conserved first and last residue. Each record gives: V gene, D gene, J gene, CDR3 protein. D genes are given only for firm matches.

v_gene: TRBV9
d_gene: .
j_gene: TRBJ2-3
CDR3aa: ASSVGGLAPDTQY

v_gene: TRBV27
d_gene: TRBD1
j_gene: TRBJ1-1
CDR3aa: ASSLRQGNTEAF

v_gene: TRBV9
d_gene: .
j_gene: TRBJ2-6
CDR3aa: ASSGISSGANVLT

v_gene: TRBV7-2
d_gene: TRBD1
j_gene: TRBJ1-5
CDR3aa: ASSWGTGEGQPQH

v_gene: TRBV27
d_gene: .
j_gene: TRBJ1-2
CDR3aa: ASSLTTGVLDGYT

v_gene: TRBV30
d_gene: .
j_gene: TRBJ2-7
CDR3aa: AWSGLRTASEQY

v_gene: TRBV5-1
d_gene: .
j_gene: TRBJ2-7
CDR3aa: ASSGVDTYEQY

v_gene: TRBV9
d_gene: .
j_gene: TRBJ1-1
CDR3aa: ASSVGGWGTEAF

v_gene: TRBV5-1
d_gene: .
j_gene: TRBJ1-2
CDR3aa: ASRRGPTGYT

v_gene: TRBV30
d_gene: .
j_gene: TRBJ2-7
CDR3aa: AWSEGQMAYEQY

v_gene: TRBV4-1
d_gene: TRBD1
j_gene: TRBJ1-1
CDR3aa: ASSQVQGAGTEAF

v_gene: TRBV4-3
d_gene: .
j_gene: TRBJ2-6
CDR3aa: ASSPTAWANVLT

v_gene: TRBV7-6
d_gene: TRBD2
j_gene: TRBJ2-1
CDR3aa: ASSLFSWTSDGDEQF

v_gene: TRBV7-2
d_gene: .
j_gene: TRBJ2-1
CDR3aa: ASSPGLSDEQF

v_gene: TRBV7-8
d_gene: .
j_gene: TRBJ1-4
CDR3aa: ASSLQGPNEKLF

v_gene: TRBV4-3
d_gene: .
j_gene: TRBJ1-5
CDR3aa: ASSQTRGRGQPQH

v_gene: TRBV5-8
d_gene: .
j_gene: TRBJ2-1
CDR3aa: ASSLHLGGAEQF

v_gene: TRBV27
d_gene: .
j_gene: TRBJ2-5
CDR3aa: ASSSRAEETQY

v_gene: TRBV7-2
d_gene: TRBD2
j_gene: TRBJ2-3
CDR3aa: ASSLAGTSSDTQY

v_gene: TRBV9
d_gene: .
j_gene: TRBJ2-7
CDR3aa: ASSAPDNTREQY

v_gene: TRBV19
d_gene: TRBD1
j_gene: TRBJ1-2
CDR3aa: ASRTGLEGYT

v_gene: TRBV7-2
d_gene: TRBD2
j_gene: TRBJ2-7
CDR3aa: ASSLLPGLAGGEQY